The rows below give T cell receptor beta chains drawn from one sample of a study of blood T cell repertoires in COVID-19. Sequencing used immunoSEQ multiplex PCR; TCRdb keeps in-frame clones, though not all of them. The top ten clones hold 7% to 10% of a sample with 150,000 to 200,000 clones, around 88% of them seen once. The specimen sequenced was PBMCs or T cells enriched from blood (not recorded which). These receptors were taken from a woman in her 30s who had recovered from COVID-19. The conserved cysteine and the conserved F or W are not part of the CDR3 here.

TRBJ1-2 | TRBV7-9 | ASSLETKAGYT
TRBJ2-1 | TRBV19 | ASSMSGSTPEQF
TRBJ2-7 | TRBV27 | ASIQGSEQY
TRBJ2-7 | TRBV9 | ASSATGKQY
TRBJ2-1 | TRBV6-5 | ASSPGQGWSEQF
TRBJ2-7 | TRBV2 | ASSPGGLHYEQY
TRBJ1-1 | TRBV29-1 | SVVLTAEAF
TRBJ1-1 | TRBV6-5 | ATRQGAAEAF
TRBJ2-1 | TRBV19 | ASSIAGRAGGYNEQF
TRBJ2-1 | TRBV20-1 | SKARDNEQF
TRBJ1-4 | TRBV6-7 | ASGGHINEKLF
TRBJ2-3 | TRBV12-1 | ASSSLTGLAGTDTQY
TRBJ1-4 | TRBV28 | ASSGHRVRGEKLF
TRBJ2-2 | TRBV7-2 | ASSLGRPGLENTGELF
TRBJ1-3 | TRBV9 | ASSEPLSGNTIY
TRBJ2-3 | TRBV18 | ASSPLGSADTQY
TRBJ1-1 | TRBV27 | ASRIRDKRLRIGF
TRBJ2-1 | TRBV4-1 | ASSQEGDQLAARGAIREQF
TRBJ1-2 | TRBV24-1 | ATSDLKSDYGYT
TRBJ2-7 | TRBV11-2 | ASTNTGFYEQY
TRBJ2-2 | TRBV6-5 | ASSRQGPTGELF
TRBJ2-3 | TRBV3-1/TRBV3-2 | ASSQDFGSTDTQY
TRBJ2-7 | TRBV10-2 | ASSGPSGRAVGTFSYEQY
TRBJ2-1 | TRBV9 | ASRGLAGDGGNEQF
TRBJ2-7 | TRBV30 | AWSGPPAGGIIEQY
TRBJ2-6 | TRBV3-1/TRBV3-2 | ASSHPGAGANVLT
TRBJ2-5 | TRBV6-1 | ASSDGGRETQY
TRBJ2-3 | TRBV5-1 | ASSQNTLAGGDTQY
TRBJ2-3 | TRBV7-9 | ASSLLAGFTDTQY
TRBJ2-1 | TRBV7-9 | ASSLRTSGRLNEQF
TRBJ2-7 | TRBV2 | ASSRLAGWGEQY
TRBJ2-1 | TRBV15 | ATSRQAGTSGRHGEQF
TRBJ2-1 | TRBV29-1 | SGRTGASYNEQF
TRBJ1-1 | TRBV29-1 | SVERGNTEAF
TRBJ2-1 | TRBV6-6 | ASSYHQAGGGVEQF
TRBJ2-3 | TRBV5-4 | ASRAWGGRIPTDTQY
TRBJ2-1 | TRBV7-2 | ASSLTIGTSLEQF
TRBJ2-7 | TRBV7-8 | ASSLEGLAGGAEQY
TRBJ2-7 | TRBV4-1 | ASSQETSGISSEQY
TRBJ1-3 | TRBV9 | ASSSGISGNTIY
TRBJ2-1 | TRBV11-3 | ASSLAWDRGVNEQF
TRBJ2-5 | TRBV7-9 | ASSLDGLGQETQY
TRBJ2-1 | TRBV18 | ASSIGASGGSSYNEQF
TRBJ1-2 | TRBV13 | ASSLITDRGSYT
TRBJ2-2 | TRBV7-8 | ASSLSPEANTGELF
TRBJ1-6 | TRBV28 | ASSRPFGQENSPLH
TRBJ1-2 | TRBV28 | ASSLKFGQGAGYGYT
TRBJ1-3 | TRBV6-1 | ASSENSKDTIY
TRBJ2-7 | TRBV2 | ASGLAGPIEQY
TRBJ2-7 | TRBV7-8 | ASSLLSLGAYEQY
TRBJ1-1 | TRBV29-1 | SVDRGSEAF
TRBJ2-5 | TRBV9 | ASSAGTSPQETQY
TRBJ1-3 | TRBV7-8 | ASSLDAGGQGNSGNTIY
TRBJ2-1 | TRBV6-6 | ASSYSGGRANEQF
TRBJ2-2 | TRBV27 | ASSFGVRTSIAGELF
TRBJ2-7 | TRBV6-5 | ASIPGTATSYEQY
TRBJ2-3 | TRBV5-1 | ASSAGLADYTDTQY